Below, 27 T cell receptor beta chains from the same sample are listed, as sequenced in a study of blood T cell repertoires in COVID-19. TCRdb's copy holds only in-frame clones and misses some; the assay was immunoSEQ multiplex PCR. The repertoire includes 150,000 to 200,000 clones, about 87% of them detected once, and roughly 1.6% sits in the top ten. Input material: peripheral blood. The receptors originated from a woman aged 50 to 60 with acute or convalescent COVID-19.

This clone was counted only a few times. The chain has TRBV7-3 and TRBJ2-2; 14 bases are shared with TRBD2. The CDR3 is 16 amino acids. The germline V gene encodes CDR1 SGHTA and CDR2 FQGTGA. J lost 4 bases, V lost 4 bases, and 2 bases had no gene match. CDR3 DNA: TGTGCCAGCAGCTCCGGACTAGCGGGGGGCACCGGGGAGCTGTTTTTT. The encoded protein is CASSSGLAGGTGELFF.

The chain is built from TRBV29-1 and TRBJ2-1, with D hard to call. CDR3 length: 11 residues. Germline loops: CDR1 SQVTM, CDR2 ANQGSEA. V gave up 8 bases and J gave up 4 bases, with 9 bases separating them. CDR3 protein: CSSRRYNEQFF. Here the CDR3 DNA reads TGCAGCTCCCGGAGATACAATGAGCAGTTCTTC.

The CDR3 spells CASTRTGNEQYF. CDR3 DNA: TGTGCCAGCACCCGAACAGGGAACGAGCAGTACTTC. The chain has TRBV12-3 or TRBV12-4 and TRBJ2-7; D may be TRBD1 (6 bases). The CDR3 loop spans 12 amino acids. V dropped 7 bases and J dropped 5 bases, with 12 bases sitting between them.

This chain joins TRBV19 and TRBJ1-5; D uncertain. CDR1 and CDR2 (germline): LNHDA, SQIVND (reference sequence). The V gene lost 3 bases and the J gene lost 9 bases, with 6 bases spanning the gap. CDR3 length: 11 amino acids. CDR3: CASSMAGPQHF. The DNA of the CDR3 is TGTGCCAGTAGTATGGCGGGGCCCCAGCATTTT.

The gene calls are TRBV12-3 or TRBV12-4 and TRBJ1-1; D is uncertain. V was cut by 2 bases and J by 5 bases, with 3 bases left in between. This CDR3 has 11 amino acids. The CDR3 coding sequence is TGTGCCAGCAGTTTACAGACTGAAGCTTTCTTT. Its protein is CASSLQTEAFF.

This rearrangement joins TRBV30 to TRBJ2-2, with a weak D call TRBD2 (7 bases). The CDR3 extends over 15 amino acids. Germline-derived CDR1 and CDR2 are GTSNPN and SVGIG (reference sequence). The V gene lost 3 bases and the J gene lost 6 bases, with 17 bases spanning the gap. Here the CDR3 reads CAWRGLGGRAGELFF. The CDR3 DNA follows: TGTGCCTGGAGAGGTCTGGGGGGGCGCGCCGGGGAGCTGTTTTTT. Variable domain in full (rest from reference TRBV30 and TRBJ2-2): SQTIHQWPATLVQPVGSPLSLECTVEGTSNPNLYWYRQAAGRGLQLLFYSVGIGQISSEVPQNLSASRPQDRQFILSSKKLLLSDSGFYLCAWRGLGGRAGELFFGEGSRLTVL.

The chain is built from TRBV6-5 and TRBJ1-5; TRBD1 matches 9 bases. CDR3 length: 13 amino acids. CDR1 MNHEY and CDR2 SVGAGI come from the germline V gene. With 4 bases clipped from V and 5 bases from J, the junction kept 0 bases outside the gene matches. CDR3 sequence: CASSWDRDQPQHF. CDR3 in DNA: TGTGCCAGCAGTTGGGACAGGGATCAGCCCCAGCATTTT.

The chain combines TRBV6-5 with TRBJ2-3; the D gene is possibly TRBD1 (6 bases). V lost 0 bases and J lost 7, with 8 bases in between. The CDR3 length is 13 residues. Germline V CDR1 and CDR2: MNHEY, SVGAGI. The CDR3 loop is CASSYSGGYTQYF. Written as DNA, the CDR3 is TGTGCCAGCAGTTACTCAGGGGGATATACGCAGTATTTT.

This chain joins TRBV9 and TRBJ2-2; TRBD2 matches at 10 bases. From germline, CDR1 is SGDLS and CDR2 YYNGEE. Trimming at V came to 0 bases and at J to 6 bases, leaving 2 bases not matched to a gene. The length of the CDR3 is 15 residues. In DNA, the CDR3 is TGTGCCAGCAGCGTAGTCCTAGCGGGAGCCGGGGAGCTGTTTTTT. Translation gives CASSVVLAGAGELFF.

The J gene is TRBJ1-2, the V gene TRBV10-3, with TRBD1 matching 7 bases. Germline loops: CDR1 ENHRY, CDR2 SYGVKD. V lost 7 bases to trimming and J lost 6 bases; unmatched junction nucleotides: 8. The CDR3 length is 13 residues. In DNA, the CDR3 is TGTGCCATCACCTCCCGGGGGACAGATGGCTACACCTTC. Translation gives CAITSRGTDGYTF.

The gene calls are TRBV6-5 and TRBJ2-7, with 7 nucleotides matching TRBD1. The V and J ends lost 6 bases and 5 bases, in that order; junction bases with no gene match: 7. The CDR3 loop spans 13 amino acids. Germline V gene data show CDR1 as MNHEY and CDR2 as SVGAGI. The CDR3 spells CASSRQGVDEQYF. CDR3 in DNA: TGTGCCAGCAGCCGACAGGGAGTGGACGAGCAGTACTTC.

The rearrangement joins TRBV29-1 to TRBJ2-5; TRBD1 matches at 7 bases. Germline CDR1 is SQVTM and CDR2 is ANQGSEA. This CDR3 region has 13 residues. V shed 5 bases and J 5 bases; nucleotides not matched to a gene: 8. The CDR3 spells CSVRRDRDETQYF. CDR3 in DNA: TGCAGCGTTCGCCGGGACAGAGACGAGACCCAGTACTTC.

The chain joins TRBV5-1 to TRBJ2-1; TRBD2 aligns across 8 bases. This CDR3 region has 15 residues. V dropped 5 bases and J dropped 3; count of bases not matched to a gene: 7. From germline, CDR1 is SGHRS and CDR2 YFSETQ. In DNA, the CDR3 is TGCGCCAGCAGTTGGCGGGGGGAGGACTACAATGAGCAGTTCTTC. As protein: CASSWRGEDYNEQFF.

The rearrangement joins TRBV6-5 to TRBJ1-2, with D possibly being TRBD1 (6 bases). The V end was cut by 5 bases, the J end by 0 bases, with 13 bases between. CDR1 is MNHEY and CDR2 is SVGAGI in the germline V gene. The CDR3 extends over 15 amino acids. CDR3 bases: TGTGCCAGCAGTATCGGGACAAAGACTAACTATGGCTACACCTTC. It translates to CASSIGTKTNYGYTF.

The rearrangement uses TRBV4-3 and TRBJ1-2, with 7 bases fitting TRBD1. Germline V lookup: CDR1 LGHNA, CDR2 YSLEER. The J segment lost 4 bases and the V segment lost 0 bases, leaving 8 bases of the junction unmatched. The length of the CDR3 is 16 residues. DNA of the CDR3: TGCGCCAGCAGCCAAGATACCTTGGCAGGGGGCTATGGCTACACCTTC. Protein: CASSQDTLAGGYGYTF.

The chain joins TRBV18 to TRBJ1-1, with 10 bases that match TRBD1. CDR1 is KGHSH, CDR2 LQKENI, per germline. The CDR3 contains 17 residues. V gave up 2 bases and J gave up 3 bases; unmatched junction bases: 9. The CDR3 region has the DNA TGTGCCAGCTCACCAGCCGGGACAGGGGTTTTCGACACTGAAGCTTTCTTT. It specifies CASSPAGTGVFDTEAFF.

This clone has only a few counts. V and J are TRBV4-2 and TRBJ1-2; D perhaps matches TRBD1 (6 bases). Trimming took 0 bases from V and 0 from J, leaving 11 bases between them. Germline CDR1 LGHNA, CDR2 YNFKEQ. This CDR3 is 16 amino acids long. The CDR3 DNA reads TGTGCCAGCAGCCAAGATAGAGCAGGGGCTAACTATGGCTACACCTTC. Translation: CASSQDRAGANYGYTF.

The J gene is TRBJ2-4, the V gene TRBV5-1; TRBD2 aligns across 11 bases. This CDR3 has 15 residues. From germline, CDR1 is SGHRS and CDR2 YFSETQ. The V segment lost 0 bases and the J segment 8 bases; nucleotides outside the gene matches: 4. CDR3 amino acids: CASSLGDSGRDIQYF. As DNA, the CDR3 is TGCGCCAGCAGCTTGGGCGATAGCGGGAGGGACATTCAGTACTTC.

The genes are TRBV15 and TRBJ2-1; 9 bases match TRBD1. This CDR3 contains 15 residues. Germline V gene lookup returns CDR1 LNHNV and CDR2 YYDKDF (reference sequence). V trimming: 3 bases; J trimming: 8 bases; junction bases outside the gene matches: 8. The CDR3 is CATSSTGTGNDEQFF. The CDR3 nucleotides are TGTGCCACCAGCAGTACCGGGACAGGGAACGATGAGCAGTTCTTC.

The genes are TRBV13 and TRBJ1-6, with 9 bases that match TRBD1. Per germline, CDR1 PRHDT and CDR2 FYEKMQ (reference sequence). The CDR3 has 17 amino acids. V trimming: 2 bases; J trimming: 8 bases; junction bases outside the gene matches: 10. CDR3 in DNA: TGTGCCAGCAGCTTAAGTGCGGGACAGGGTAGTTATTCACCCCTCCACTTT. Amino acid sequence: CASSLSAGQGSYSPLHF.

The rearrangement links TRBV6-5 to TRBJ2-7; D call uncertain. CDR1 is MNHEY and CDR2 is SVGAGI in the germline V gene. The CDR3 has 13 amino acids. The ends were cut back, 2 bases at V and 5 bases at J, with 10 bases in the middle. The CDR3 loop reads CASSYGPVDEQYF. CDR3 coding DNA: TGTGCCAGCAGTTACGGGCCAGTCGACGAGCAGTACTTC.

This chain connects TRBV18 to TRBJ2-3; D unresolved. Per germline, CDR1 KGHSH and CDR2 LQKENI. CDR3 length: 14 amino acids. V gave up 0 bases and J gave up 6 bases, with 10 bases separating them. In nucleotides, the CDR3 is TGTGCCAGCTCACCACCGCCTGCCCAGGATACGCAGTATTTT. This encodes CASSPPPAQDTQYF. The full variable domain, in which reference TRBV18 and TRBJ2-3 provide the parts outside the CDR3, is NAGVMQNPRHLVRRRGQEARLRCSPMKGHSHVYWYRQLPEEGLKFMVYLQKENIIDESGMPKERFSAEFPKEGPSILRIQQVVRGDSAAYFCASSPPPAQDTQYFGPGTRLTVL.

The chain joins TRBV7-9 to TRBJ1-6; D unresolved. Germline loops: CDR1 SEHNR, CDR2 FQNEAQ (reference sequence). Trimming shortened V by 1 base and J by 6 bases, and 7 bases separated the two germline ends. The CDR3 has 14 amino acids. CDR3: CASSLGQRNSPLHF. In DNA, the CDR3 is TGTGCCAGCAGCTTAGGGCAGCGTAATTCACCCCTCCACTTT. The whole variable domain, filled in from reference TRBV7-9 and TRBJ1-6, reads DTGVSQNPRHKITKRGQNVTFRCDPISEHNRLYWYRQTLGQGPEFLTYFQNEAQLEKSRLLSDRFSAERPKGSFSTLEIQRTEQGDSAMYLCASSLGQRNSPLHFGNGTRLTVT.

Comments on this clone: Additional DNA sequences in this sample encode the identical CDR3. V gene TRBV5-1 combines with J gene TRBJ1-4; 8 bases fit TRBD1. The CDR3 is made up of 14 amino acids. Germline V gene data show CDR1 as SGHRS and CDR2 as YFSETQ. V trimming: 2 bases; J trimming: 4 bases; junction bases outside the gene matches: 1. The CDR3 reads CASSLGQGNEKLFF. Here the CDR3 DNA reads TGCGCCAGCAGCTTAGGACAGGGTAATGAAAAACTGTTTTTT.

The chain has TRBV11-2 and TRBJ2-5, with 8 bases lining up with TRBD2. The length of the CDR3 is 17 residues. V lost 3 bases, J lost 4 bases, and 13 bases stayed unmatched. Germline-derived CDR1 and CDR2 are SGHAT and FQNNGV. In DNA form, the CDR3 reads TGTGCCAGCAGCTTCCCGGGACTAGAAGGGACTGGAGAGACCCAGTACTTC. This codes for CASSFPGLEGTGETQYF.

This sequence joins TRBV11-2 and TRBJ1-2; 7 bases line up with TRBD1. This CDR3 is 15 amino acids long. J gave up 1 base and V 4 bases, and 6 bases lay outside the gene matches. CDR1 and CDR2 (germline): SGHAT, FQNNGV. CDR3 amino acids: CASSSRDRNNYGYTF. DNA for the CDR3: TGTGCCAGCAGCTCCCGGGACAGAAATAACTATGGCTACACCTTC. Complete variable domain (other parts from reference TRBV11-2 and TRBJ1-2): EAGVAQSPRYKIIEKRQSVAFWCNPISGHATLYWYQQILGQGPKLLIQFQNNGVVDDSQLPKDRFSAERLKGVDSTLKIQPAKLEDSAVYLCASSSRDRNNYGYTFGSGTRLTVV.

The chain links TRBV9 to TRBJ1-2; 7 bases fit TRBD1. Germline trimming cut 0 bases from V and 3 bases from J; bases unmatched to any gene: 5. CDR1 and CDR2 (germline): SGDLS, YYNGEE. This CDR3 is built from 15 residues. As DNA, the CDR3 is TGTGCCAGCAGCGTAGCGACAGGGCCCCACTATGGCTACACCTTC. This codes for CASSVATGPHYGYTF.